The sequence of this TCR beta chain was determined in a study of blood T cell repertoires in COVID-19. As for the study in general: Sites across the United States, Italy and Spain contributed samples from acute and convalescent COVID-19. The analysed material was cDNA or gDNA that came from T cells, B-cell-depleted T cells, or PBMCs.

Assay used: immunoSEQ multiplex PCR; TCRdb lists only in-frame clones, some missing. Of 77,000 or so clones in the sample, roughly four fifths were seen once. Looked up from germline, CDR1 is SGHDT and CDR2 is YYEEEE. V lost 2 bases and J lost 6, with 11 bases in between. The CDR3 has 13 amino acids. The sequenced material came from peripheral blood. The chain is built from TRBV5-6 and TRBJ1-1; TRBD1 might be the D (5 bases). The origin of this receptor is a man aged 25-40 years with COVID-19, enrolled during active disease. CDR3 loop: CASSFLRGAEAFF. CDR3 DNA: TGTGCCAGCAGCTTCCTTAGGGGCGCTGAAGCTTTCTTT.